This T cell receptor (beta chain) was obtained from a study of shared clonotypes between healthy human individuals. Study details: Donors had three CD4 naive, three CD4 memory, two CD8 naive and one CD8 memory plate apiece. Study observations and caveats: Clonotype sharing among donors, it was expected, would be affected by sequencing depth.

The CDR3 is 15 amino acids. Trimming cost V 0 bases and J 3 bases, with 10 bases left between them. Germline values: CDR1 ENHRY, CDR2 SYGVKD. As to this clone: Its cognate antigen is unknown.

The run depth of the assay was deep. Assay: immunoSEQ multiplex PCR; the TCRdb copy retains only in-frame clones and omits some. Of roughly 2.4 million clones listed, under 97% are singletons. This sequence was found in a man aged 18-30 years in good health. The rearrangement links TRBV10-3 to TRBJ2-3; D might be TRBD1 (5 bases). Sequenced input: naive CD4+ T cells sorted from blood. Regarding subset: CD45RA+ positively selected. CDR3 sequence reads: CAISESGLVTDTQYF. The CDR3 DNA is TGTGCCATCAGTGAGTCGGGGCTAGTGACAGATACGCAGTATTTT.